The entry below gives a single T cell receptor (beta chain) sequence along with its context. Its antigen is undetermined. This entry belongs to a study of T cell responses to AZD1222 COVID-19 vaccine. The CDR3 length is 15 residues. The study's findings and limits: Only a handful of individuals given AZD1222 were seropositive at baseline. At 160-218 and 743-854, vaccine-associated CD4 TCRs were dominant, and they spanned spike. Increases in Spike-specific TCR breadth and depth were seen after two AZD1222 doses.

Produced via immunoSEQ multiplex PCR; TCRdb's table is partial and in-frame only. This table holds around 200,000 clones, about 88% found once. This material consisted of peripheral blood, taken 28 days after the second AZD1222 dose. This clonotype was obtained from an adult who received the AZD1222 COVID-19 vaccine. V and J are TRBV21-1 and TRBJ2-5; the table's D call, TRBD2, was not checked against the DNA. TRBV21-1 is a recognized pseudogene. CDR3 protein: CASSKGNSGRETQYF. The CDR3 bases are TGTGCCAGCAGCAAAGGGAATAGCGGGAGGGAGACCCAGTACTTC.